The rows below give T cell receptor beta chains drawn from one sample of a study of CD8 T cells in Susac syndrome. TCRdb re-called the immunoSEQ multiplex PCR reads with MiXCR, one entry per CDR3 protein. Seen here are 130,000 to 150,000 distinct CDR3 sequences, 94% observed once, and the top ten hold around 0.08%. The sample was CD4+ T cells from PBMCs. These receptors all stem from a human donor in good health. Both conserved end residues are part of each CDR3. A D gene is named only where the DNA matches it firmly. Only some rows state a clone size, as once, few, many or a class for expanded clones.

V gene: TRBV15; J gene: TRBJ2-7; D gene: -; clone size: -; CDR3 protein: CATSRPGTQDEQYF; CDR3 DNA: TGTGCCACCAGCAGACCCGGGACACAGGACGAGCAGTACTTC
V gene: TRBV20-1; J gene: TRBJ2-7; D gene: -; clone size: -; CDR3 protein: CSGRAAYEQYF; CDR3 DNA: TGCAGTGGGCGGGCAGCCTACGAGCAGTACTTC
V gene: TRBV29-1; J gene: TRBJ2-1; D gene: -; clone size: -; CDR3 protein: CSVDASNEQFF; CDR3 DNA: TGCAGCGTTGACGCGTCTAATGAGCAGTTCTTC
V gene: TRBV20-1; J gene: TRBJ2-7; D gene: TRBD2; clone size: -; CDR3 protein: CSAESGSTYEQYF; CDR3 DNA: TGCAGTGCTGAGAGCGGGAGTACCTACGAGCAGTACTTC
V gene: TRBV30; J gene: TRBJ1-1; D gene: TRBD1; clone size: once; CDR3 protein: CAWTTTGTGDTEAFF; CDR3 DNA: TGTGCCTGGACCACCACCGGGACAGGGGACACTGAAGCTTTCTTT
V gene: TRBV2; J gene: TRBJ1-5; D gene: -; clone size: -; CDR3 protein: CASKTGNQPQHF; CDR3 DNA: TGTGCCAGCAAGACGGGCAATCAGCCCCAGCATTTT
V gene: TRBV29-1; J gene: TRBJ1-2; D gene: -; clone size: -; CDR3 protein: CSVVTVSGYTF; CDR3 DNA: TGCAGCGTAGTGACCGTGAGCGGCTACACCTTC
V gene: TRBV6-2/TRBV6-3; J gene: TRBJ1-1; D gene: -; clone size: -; CDR3 protein: CASSRENTEVFF; CDR3 DNA: TGTGCCAGCAGTCGAGAGAACACTGAAGTTTTCTTT
V gene: TRBV7-9; J gene: TRBJ2-2; D gene: TRBD2; clone size: -; CDR3 protein: CASSRTSGTNTGELFF; CDR3 DNA: TGTGCCAGCAGTCGGACTAGCGGGACGAACACCGGGGAGCTGTTTTTT
V gene: TRBV30; J gene: TRBJ2-6; D gene: TRBD1; clone size: -; CDR3 protein: CAWSPDRGGITGANVLTF; CDR3 DNA: TGTGCCTGGAGTCCGGACAGGGGCGGTATTACTGGGGCCAACGTCCTGACTTTC
V gene: TRBV7-9; J gene: TRBJ1-2; D gene: -; clone size: -; CDR3 protein: CASSSTDHHGYTF; CDR3 DNA: TGTGCCAGCAGCTCAACGGACCACCATGGCTACACCTTC
V gene: TRBV9; J gene: TRBJ2-5; D gene: TRBD1; clone size: -; CDR3 protein: CASSARQGSLETQYF; CDR3 DNA: TGTGCCAGCAGCGCAAGACAGGGGAGTTTGGAGACCCAGTACTTC
V gene: TRBV27; J gene: TRBJ2-1; D gene: TRBD1; clone size: -; CDR3 protein: CASSLLPTGQAHEQFF; CDR3 DNA: TGTGCCAGCAGTTTACTGCCCACGGGACAGGCACATGAGCAGTTCTTC
V gene: TRBV6-5; J gene: TRBJ2-5; D gene: -; clone size: few; CDR3 protein: CASSLLGQETQYF; CDR3 DNA: TGTGCCAGCAGCCTATTGGGCCAAGAGACCCAGTACTTC
V gene: TRBV3-1; J gene: TRBJ2-7; D gene: -; clone size: -; CDR3 protein: CASSQRGPGYEQYF; CDR3 DNA: TGTGCCAGCAGCCAAAGAGGACCTGGGTACGAGCAGTACTTC
V gene: TRBV5-1; J gene: TRBJ1-1; D gene: -; clone size: -; CDR3 protein: CASSIGRSDAEAFF; CDR3 DNA: TGCGCCAGCAGCATAGGAAGATCGGATGCTGAAGCTTTCTTT
V gene: TRBV18; J gene: TRBJ2-7; D gene: TRBD1; clone size: few; CDR3 protein: CASSPQGASYEQYF; CDR3 DNA: TGTGCCAGCTCACCACAGGGGGCCTCATACGAGCAGTACTTC
V gene: TRBV30; J gene: TRBJ2-5; D gene: -; clone size: -; CDR3 protein: CAWKGRAQETQYF; CDR3 DNA: TGTGCCTGGAAGGGCAGGGCGCAAGAGACCCAGTACTTC
V gene: TRBV2; J gene: TRBJ1-2; D gene: -; clone size: -; CDR3 protein: CASSVRDSGLSGYTF; CDR3 DNA: TGTGCCAGCAGCGTCCGGGACTCAGGGCTCAGTGGCTACACCTTC
V gene: TRBV19; J gene: TRBJ2-1; D gene: TRBD1; clone size: -; CDR3 protein: CASSIRGPNEQFF; CDR3 DNA: TGTGCCAGTAGTATAAGGGGGCCGAATGAGCAGTTCTTC
V gene: TRBV5-4; J gene: TRBJ1-3; D gene: -; clone size: -; CDR3 protein: CASRSNSGNTIYF; CDR3 DNA: TGTGCCAGCAGGTCCAACTCTGGAAACACCATATATTTT
V gene: TRBV10-3; J gene: TRBJ2-7; D gene: TRBD2; clone size: -; CDR3 protein: CAIKGGSWAGGTEQYF; CDR3 DNA: TGTGCCATCAAGGGCGGGAGTTGGGCGGGAGGGACCGAGCAGTACTTC
V gene: TRBV20-1; J gene: TRBJ1-4; D gene: TRBD1; clone size: -; CDR3 protein: CSVPSAGGEKLFF; CDR3 DNA: TGCAGTGTACCCTCCGCAGGGGGGGAAAAACTGTTTTTT
V gene: TRBV24-1; J gene: TRBJ2-3; D gene: -; clone size: -; CDR3 protein: CATSDLRSTQAPDTQYF; CDR3 DNA: TGTGCCACCAGTGACCTACGGTCCACGCAGGCCCCAGATACGCAGTATTTT
V gene: TRBV5-4; J gene: TRBJ1-1; D gene: -; clone size: -; CDR3 protein: CASSSRTEAFF; CDR3 DNA: TGTGCCAGCAGTTCTCGGACGGAAGCTTTCTTT
V gene: TRBV29-1; J gene: TRBJ2-3; D gene: TRBD1; clone size: -; CDR3 protein: CSTNRGSSTDTQYF; CDR3 DNA: TGCAGCACCAACAGGGGTAGTAGCACAGATACGCAGTATTTT
V gene: TRBV5-4; J gene: TRBJ2-3; D gene: -; clone size: -; CDR3 protein: CASSWGQRSSTDTQYF; CDR3 DNA: TGTGCCAGCAGCTGGGGGCAAAGGAGCAGCACAGATACGCAGTATTTT
V gene: TRBV5-6; J gene: TRBJ2-1; D gene: TRBD2; clone size: -; CDR3 protein: CASSTLTSGVYNEQFF; CDR3 DNA: TGTGCCAGCAGCACCCTGACTAGCGGGGTCTACAATGAGCAGTTCTTC
V gene: TRBV30; J gene: TRBJ2-7; D gene: -; clone size: few; CDR3 protein: CAWTLGGRGYEQYF; CDR3 DNA: TGTGCCTGGACGCTCGGTGGCAGGGGCTACGAGCAGTACTTC
V gene: TRBV12-3/TRBV12-4; J gene: TRBJ1-1; D gene: -; clone size: once; CDR3 protein: CASSFSVMNTEAFF; CDR3 DNA: TGTGCCAGCAGTTTTTCAGTGATGAACACTGAAGCTTTCTTT
V gene: TRBV21-1; J gene: TRBJ1-1; D gene: -; clone size: -; CDR3 protein: CASSKFKPGRGSGTEAFF; CDR3 DNA: TGTGCCAGCAGCAAATTTAAGCCAGGGAGGGGATCGGGCACTGAAGCTTTCTTT
V gene: TRBV12-3/TRBV12-4; J gene: TRBJ1-2; D gene: TRBD1; clone size: -; CDR3 protein: CASRPGGGGGYTF; CDR3 DNA: TGTGCCAGCAGACCAGGGGGCGGTGGTGGCTACACCTTC
V gene: TRBV12-3/TRBV12-4; J gene: TRBJ2-1; D gene: TRBD1; clone size: -; CDR3 protein: CASTRSGQGTFREQFF; CDR3 DNA: TGTGCCAGCACTCGTTCGGGACAGGGGACTTTTAGGGAGCAGTTCTTC
V gene: TRBV25-1; J gene: TRBJ1-4; D gene: TRBD1; clone size: -; CDR3 protein: CASSDPGQGHEKLFF; CDR3 DNA: TGTGCCAGCAGTGACCCGGGACAGGGGCATGAAAAACTGTTTTTT
V gene: TRBV5-1; J gene: TRBJ2-3; D gene: -; clone size: -; CDR3 protein: CASSLRGYTTDTQYF; CDR3 DNA: TGCGCCAGCAGCTTGAGAGGGTATACCACAGATACGCAGTATTTT
V gene: TRBV2; J gene: TRBJ2-5; D gene: -; clone size: -; CDR3 protein: CASRGTEETQYF; CDR3 DNA: TGTGCCAGCAGGGGGACGGAAGAGACCCAGTACTTC
V gene: TRBV24-1; J gene: TRBJ1-5; D gene: -; clone size: once; CDR3 protein: CATSDLDTAHNQPQHF; CDR3 DNA: TGTGCCACCAGTGACTTGGACACAGCCCACAATCAGCCCCAGCATTTT
V gene: TRBV29-1; J gene: TRBJ1-3; D gene: -; clone size: -; CDR3 protein: CSVGANTGNTIYF; CDR3 DNA: TGCAGCGTTGGGGCTAATACTGGAAACACCATATATTTT
V gene: TRBV27; J gene: TRBJ1-2; D gene: -; clone size: -; CDR3 protein: CASSPRVLAAGGYGYTF; CDR3 DNA: TGTGCCAGCAGTCCCCGCGTGTTGGCAGCCGGCGGGTATGGCTACACCTTC
V gene: TRBV3-1; J gene: TRBJ2-3; D gene: TRBD2; clone size: -; CDR3 protein: CASSQAVAGSTDTQYF; CDR3 DNA: TGTGCCAGCAGCCAAGCTGTAGCGGGGAGCACAGATACGCAGTATTTT
V gene: TRBV30; J gene: TRBJ2-1; D gene: -; clone size: -; CDR3 protein: CAWKSGTADLNEQFF; CDR3 DNA: TGTGCCTGGAAGTCGGGGACCGCAGACCTCAATGAGCAGTTCTTC
V gene: TRBV6-1; J gene: TRBJ2-5; D gene: TRBD2; clone size: -; CDR3 protein: CASSTRTRPETQYF; CDR3 DNA: TGTGCCAGCAGTACTCGGACTAGGCCGGAGACCCAGTACTTC
V gene: TRBV20-1; J gene: TRBJ2-1; D gene: -; clone size: -; CDR3 protein: CSATPHNEQFF; CDR3 DNA: TGCAGTGCTACTCCCCACAATGAGCAGTTCTTC
V gene: TRBV7-2; J gene: TRBJ2-3; D gene: TRBD1; clone size: -; CDR3 protein: CASSPGQSSDTQYF; CDR3 DNA: TGTGCCAGCAGCCCGGGACAGTCGAGTGATACGCAGTATTTT
V gene: TRBV5-1; J gene: TRBJ2-2; D gene: TRBD2; clone size: -; CDR3 protein: CASSFLPAGGNTGELFF; CDR3 DNA: TGCGCCAGCAGCTTCCTCCCCGCGGGGGGAAACACCGGGGAGCTGTTTTTT
V gene: TRBV29-1; J gene: TRBJ2-1; D gene: TRBD1; clone size: -; CDR3 protein: CRGQMGNEQFF; CDR3 DNA: TGCAGGGGACAGATGGGCAATGAGCAGTTCTTC
V gene: TRBV3-1; J gene: TRBJ1-1; D gene: -; clone size: -; CDR3 protein: CASSREFTAEAFF; CDR3 DNA: TGTGCCAGCAGCCGCGAGTTTACGGCTGAAGCTTTCTTT
V gene: TRBV5-1; J gene: TRBJ2-7; D gene: TRBD1; clone size: -; CDR3 protein: CASSPGQGVSGRPYEQYF; CDR3 DNA: TGCGCCAGCAGCCCGGGACAGGGGGTGAGCGGGAGACCGTACGAGCAGTACTTC
V gene: TRBV12-3/TRBV12-4; J gene: TRBJ2-7; D gene: TRBD2; clone size: -; CDR3 protein: CASSWASGRTYEQYF; CDR3 DNA: TGTGCCAGCAGTTGGGCTAGCGGGAGAACGTACGAGCAGTACTTC
V gene: TRBV12-3/TRBV12-4; J gene: TRBJ2-7; D gene: -; clone size: -; CDR3 protein: CASRLNGQTYEQYF; CDR3 DNA: TGTGCCAGCAGGCTCAATGGACAGACCTACGAGCAGTACTTC
V gene: TRBV30; J gene: TRBJ2-7; D gene: -; clone size: -; CDR3 protein: CAWAGSSYEQYF; CDR3 DNA: TGTGCCTGGGCAGGGTCCTCCTACGAGCAGTACTTC
V gene: TRBV7-8; J gene: TRBJ2-7; D gene: -; clone size: -; CDR3 protein: CASSHRRIKAYEQYF; CDR3 DNA: TGTGCCAGCAGCCACCGACGCATTAAGGCCTACGAGCAGTACTTC
V gene: TRBV5-6; J gene: TRBJ1-2; D gene: -; clone size: -; CDR3 protein: CASSYHGQGINGYTF; CDR3 DNA: TGTGCCAGCAGCTACCACGGGCAGGGGATCAATGGCTACACCTTC
V gene: TRBV12-3/TRBV12-4; J gene: TRBJ2-3; D gene: -; clone size: -; CDR3 protein: CASSFYSTDTQYF; CDR3 DNA: TGTGCCAGCAGTTTTTACAGCACAGATACGCAGTATTTT